The 13 T cell receptor beta chains below all came from one sample that was sequenced in a study of patients and donors after allogeneic stem cell transplantation. TCRdb recomputed calls from the RT-PCR reads with MiXCR, one row per CDR3 protein. The sample consists of around 240,000 distinct CDR3 sequences, less than 15% of them appearing once. Source material: blood, either unsorted or a sorted T cell fraction (not recorded which). The receptors were sampled from a human donor who was either an allogeneic HSCT recipient or a stem cell or donor lymphocyte infusion donor (not recorded which). It is not recorded whose cells these are; they may come from a transplant donor.

The table lists this clonotype with a few counts. This chain uses TRBV3-1 with TRBJ2-7; 10 nucleotides line up with TRBD2. V dropped 1 base and J dropped 4; count of bases not matched to a gene: 4. The CDR3 extends over 15 amino acids. Per the germline V gene, CDR1 is LGHDT and CDR2 is YNNKEL (reference sequence). The CDR3 sequence is CASSQAPSGGYEQYF. CDR3 coding DNA: TGTGCCAGCAGCCAAGCGCCTAGCGGGGGTTACGAGCAGTACTTC.

The sample holds many counts of this clonotype. The chain carries TRBV27 and TRBJ2-1, with 7 bases that match TRBD1. V shed 3 bases, J shed 1 base, and the junction held 15 bases outside the gene matches. CDR3 length: 19 amino acids. Per germline, CDR1 MNHEY and CDR2 SMNVEV (reference sequence). The chain's CDR3 is CASSFANPTGRGSYNEQFF. The CDR3 bases are TGTGCCAGCAGTTTCGCAAACCCGACAGGGCGAGGGTCCTACAATGAGCAGTTCTTC.

This clonotype was detected a few times. J is TRBJ1-4 and V is TRBV2; 9 bases agree with TRBD1. Losses at the gene ends were 4 bases for V and 8 bases for J; bases not matched to a gene: 8. Germline-derived CDR1 and CDR2 are SNHLY and FYNNEI. This CDR3 contains 15 residues. In DNA form, the CDR3 reads TGTGCCAGCAGTGGGGACAGGGCTTTAGGAGAAAAACTGTTTTTT. This gives the protein CASSGDRALGEKLFF.

This clonotype was detected ten times or more. J is TRBJ1-5 and V is TRBV12-3 or TRBV12-4; TRBD1 matches 7 bases. The CDR3 extends over 19 amino acids. J gave up 3 bases and V 0 bases, and 14 bases lay outside the gene matches. The CDR3 sequence: CASSLALDSGRGNNQPQHF. The DNA of the CDR3 is TGTGCCAGCAGTTTAGCGCTGGATTCGGGCAGGGGGAACAATCAGCCCCAGCATTTT.

The sample holds a few counts of this clonotype. The chain uses TRBV5-1 and TRBJ1-1; 7 nucleotides agree with TRBD1. The V gene's germline CDR1 is SGHRS and CDR2 YFSETQ. The junction had 6 bases not matched to a gene; V was cut back by 5 bases and J by 2 bases. CDR3 size: 14 residues. CDR3 amino acids: CASRDGTANTEAFF. The CDR3 nucleotides are TGCGCCAGCAGGGACGGGACAGCTAACACTGAAGCTTTCTTT.

This clonotype showed up just a few times. The CDR3 nucleotides are TGTGCCAGCAGCTTAGAAGGACAGGGTACAGATACGCAGTATTTT. Protein sequence: CASSLEGQGTDTQYF. The chain combines TRBV7-6 with TRBJ2-3, with 8 bases aligning to TRBD1. V was pared by 1 base and J by 3 bases, with 3 bases of the junction left unmatched. Germline V lookup: CDR1 SGHVS, CDR2 FNYEAQ. The CDR3 extends over 15 amino acids.

This clonotype was picked up many times. The chain has TRBV20-1 and TRBJ1-2; D is unresolved. V lost 7 bases and J lost 4, with 13 bases in between. Germline V gene lookup returns CDR1 DFQATT and CDR2 SNEGSKA (reference sequence). The CDR3 covers 12 residues. The CDR3: CSVVNLGYGYTF. CDR3 DNA: TGCAGTGTTGTAAATCTGGGCTATGGCTACACCTTC.

The rearrangement uses TRBV11-3 and TRBJ1-1; possibly TRBD1 for D (5 bases). Trimming took off 0 bases at V and 4 bases at J, with 15 bases between the two ends. Germline V CDR1 and CDR2: SGHNT, YENEEA. This CDR3 has 16 residues. CDR3 protein: CASSLDNWTGGTEAFF. CDR3 bases: TGTGCCAGCAGCTTAGATAATTGGACGGGGGGCACTGAAGCTTTCTTT.

V gene TRBV2 combines with J gene TRBJ2-7, with D perhaps TRBD1 (5 bases). Germline V gives CDR1 SNHLY, CDR2 FYNNEI. The CDR3 totals 12 residues. The germline V and J ends were trimmed by 2 bases and 13 bases, with 15 bases remaining between them. The CDR3 nucleotides are TGTGCCAGCAGTGAATCAACTCATACAGGTTACTTC. Translating gives CASSESTHTGYF.

In this sample, this clonotype turned up a few times. The chain employs TRBV4-2 and TRBJ2-3; D is ambiguous. Germline CDR1 is LGHNA and CDR2 is YNFKEQ. The CDR3 sequence is 15 residues long. V was shortened by 0 bases and J by 5 bases, with 12 bases between the two germline ends. CDR3 bases: TGTGCCAGCAGCCAAGACGGTGCCGTTAGAGATACGCAGTATTTT. Its protein is CASSQDGAVRDTQYF.

The chain couples TRBV20-1 to TRBJ2-5, with a possible D match to TRBD1 (6 bases). Germline V gene sequence: CDR1 DFQATT, CDR2 SNEGSKA (reference sequence). V gave up 1 base and J gave up 5 bases, with 14 bases separating them. This CDR3 has 14 residues. CDR3 nucleotides: TGCAGTGCTAGAGGTGGTACAGGGAAGGAGACCCAGTACTTC. Its protein product is CSARGGTGKETQYF.

A few counts support this clonotype. V is TRBV3-1 and J is TRBJ1-2; D gene uncertain. This CDR3 has 13 residues. Germline CDR1 is LGHDT and CDR2 is YNNKEL (reference sequence). The germline V and J ends were trimmed by 0 bases and 8 bases, with 10 bases remaining between them. CDR3 nucleotide sequence: TGTGCCAGCAGCCAAGATACCCTCCGGGGCTACACCTTC. Its translation: CASSQDTLRGYTF. The entire variable domain, with the rest obtained from reference TRBV3-1 and TRBJ1-2, is as follows: DTAVSQTPKYLVTQMGNDKSIKCEQNLGHDTMYWYKQDSKKFLKIMFSYNNKELIINETVPNRFSPKSPDKAHLNLHINSLELGDSAVYFCASSQDTLRGYTFGSGTRLTVV.

This clonotype has just a few counts. V and J are TRBV18 and TRBJ1-6; D uncertain. Germline V gives CDR1 KGHSH, CDR2 LQKENI. The ends were cut back, 2 bases at V and 10 bases at J, with 9 bases in the middle. This CDR3 has 13 amino acids. The CDR3 region has the DNA TGTGCCAGCTCACCAGCAGATAGCTCACCCCTCCACTTT. Translated: CASSPADSSPLHF.